The 14 T cell receptor beta chains reported below all come from one sample, sequenced in a study of siplizumab effects on memory and regulatory T cells. The data were produced by immunoSEQ multiplex PCR, yet TCRdb's version contains in-frame clones alone and is incomplete. The sample contains 75,000 to 100,000 clones, 85% to 95% of which appear only once. Sequenced: non-Treg CD4+ T cells sorted from blood. Every receptor here comes from a human donor in good health.

The V and J genes are TRBV14 and TRBJ2-5; TRBD1 matches 9 bases. The V segment lost 5 bases and the J segment 5 bases; nucleotides outside the gene matches: 6. The germline gives CDR1 SGHDN, CDR2 FVKESK. The CDR3 has 14 residues. In DNA, the CDR3 is TGTGCCAGCAGCTATACAGGGGGCAGGGAGACCCAGTACTTC. This sequence encodes CASSYTGGRETQYF.

The CDR3 DNA sequence: TGTGCCAGCAAATCATCCGCCCCTGGCTACACCTTC. This sequence encodes CASKSSAPGYTF. The J gene is TRBJ1-2, the V gene TRBV28; D unclear. Between the trimmed V and J ends, which lost 7 bases and 7 bases, there was a span of 13 bases. In germline, CDR1 is MDHEN, CDR2 SYDVKM. CDR3 length equals 12 residues.

This rearrangement joins TRBV7-9 to TRBJ2-7, with 7 bases lining up with TRBD1. The ends lost 5 bases at V and 6 bases at J; junction bases unmatched: 10. This CDR3 has 14 residues. The germline V gene has CDR1 SEHNR and CDR2 FQNEAQ (reference sequence). The CDR3 reads CASSQTGVAPEQYF. For the CDR3, the DNA is TGTGCCAGCAGCCAAACAGGGGTTGCTCCCGAGCAGTACTTC.

The rearrangement uses TRBV5-1 and TRBJ2-4; weak D call: TRBD1 (5 bases). The CDR3 is made up of 13 amino acids. Trimming took off 3 bases at V and 5 bases at J, with 9 bases between the two ends. Germline values: CDR1 SGHRS, CDR2 YFSETQ. CDR3 nucleotide sequence: TGCGCCAGCAGCTCCCAGACAGAAAACATTCAGTACTTC. It encodes CASSSQTENIQYF.

The CDR3 sequence is CAWTPTGPYTEAFF. The CDR3 region has the DNA TGTGCCTGGACCCCGACAGGACCCTACACTGAAGCTTTCTTT. This rearrangement joins TRBV30 to TRBJ1-1, with D tentatively TRBD1 (6 bases). The V end lost 4 bases, the J end lost 3 bases, and 15 bases lay between the germline ends. The germline CDR1 and CDR2 sequences are GTSNPN and SVGIG (reference sequence). The CDR3 length is 14 residues.

The chain uses TRBV29-1 and TRBJ2-2; no firm D call. CDR1 and CDR2 from the germline V gene are SQVTM and ANQGSEA. The CDR3 is 20 residues long. Deletions cut 2 bases from V and 0 bases from J, with 25 bases between. DNA for the CDR3: TGCAGCGTTGAATTTCATCCAAGGTCGGGTATTGTTTCGAACACCGGGGAGCTGTTTTTT. Protein product: CSVEFHPRSGIVSNTGELFF.

The genes are TRBV28 and TRBJ2-2, with TRBD2 identical over 7 bases. Germline CDR1 reads MDHEN; CDR2 reads SYDVKM. V was clipped by 5 bases and J by 4 bases; unmatched bases: 16. The CDR3 covers 18 residues. The CDR3: CASSVASLGGRGTGELFF. DNA for the CDR3: TGTGCCAGCAGTGTAGCCTCCCTCGGTGGGAGGGGCACCGGGGAGCTGTTTTTT.

The chain uses TRBV10-3 and TRBJ2-4; maybe TRBD1 (6 bases). The CDR3 spans 14 residues. Germline CDR1 reads ENHRY; CDR2 reads SYGVKD. The V end lost 10 bases, the J end lost 0 bases, and 13 bases lay between the germline ends. CDR3 sequence (DNA): TGTGCCACGAAGGGGGATCTAGCCAAAAACATTCAGTACTTC. This encodes CATKGDLAKNIQYF.

This clone was seen just once. This sequence joins TRBV29-1 and TRBJ2-1; D not resolved. CDR3 size: 12 residues. CDR1 SQVTM and CDR2 ANQGSEA come from the germline V gene. Trimming took 1 base from V and 12 from J, leaving 13 bases between them. Here the CDR3 reads CSVEVGRYWQFF. Here the CDR3 DNA reads TGCAGCGTTGAAGTCGGGCGTTACTGGCAGTTCTTC.

The chain carries TRBV5-5 and TRBJ2-7, with 8 bases lining up with TRBD1. Germline-derived CDR1 and CDR2 are SGHKS and YYEKEE (reference sequence). Trimming took 2 bases from V and 2 from J; bases not matched to a gene: 3. The CDR3 runs 14 residues. CDR3 nucleotide sequence: TGTGCCAGCAGCTTTGGACAGGGCCCCTACGAGCAGTACTTC. Its protein product is CASSFGQGPYEQYF.

The V call is TRBV5-4, the J call TRBJ2-3; 8 bases align to TRBD2. The germline CDR1 and CDR2 sequences are SGHNT and YYREEE (reference sequence). The V and J ends lost 2 bases and 4 bases, in that order; junction bases with no gene match: 9. The CDR3 is made up of 16 amino acids. Here the CDR3 reads CASSLKREMFSDTQYF. CDR3 nucleotides: TGTGCCAGCAGCTTAAAGCGGGAGATGTTTTCAGATACGCAGTATTTT.

This rearrangement joins TRBV11-2 to TRBJ2-1; the D gene is possibly TRBD1 (6 bases). V dropped 2 bases and J dropped 9 bases, with 17 bases sitting between them. The CDR3 has 15 residues. Germline CDR1 SGHAT, CDR2 FQNNGV. CDR3 in amino acids: CASSLHAGEGGEQFF. The CDR3 nucleotides are TGTGCCAGCAGCTTACACGCAGGGGAAGGGGGTGAGCAGTTCTTC.

A word on this clone: The sample has other DNA sequences that encode this CDR3 too. This chain connects TRBV18 to TRBJ1-1; D not certain. V was trimmed by 3 bases and J by 2 bases, leaving 1 base between them. The CDR3 runs 11 residues. Germline V gives CDR1 KGHSH, CDR2 LQKENI. This CDR3 reads CASSPNTEAFF. The CDR3 DNA follows: TGTGCCAGCTCACCCAACACTGAAGCTTTCTTT.

The V call is TRBV5-4, the J call TRBJ2-5; 11 bases align to TRBD1. The end of the DNA fits TRBJ2-7 better, so the J call may be wrong. Germline CDR1 reads SGHNT; CDR2 reads YYREEE (reference sequence). CDR3 size: 15 residues. The CDR3 sequence: CASSTGQGASYEQYF. The CDR3, as DNA: TGTGCCAGCAGCACCGGACAGGGGGCGTCCTACGAGCAGTACTTC.